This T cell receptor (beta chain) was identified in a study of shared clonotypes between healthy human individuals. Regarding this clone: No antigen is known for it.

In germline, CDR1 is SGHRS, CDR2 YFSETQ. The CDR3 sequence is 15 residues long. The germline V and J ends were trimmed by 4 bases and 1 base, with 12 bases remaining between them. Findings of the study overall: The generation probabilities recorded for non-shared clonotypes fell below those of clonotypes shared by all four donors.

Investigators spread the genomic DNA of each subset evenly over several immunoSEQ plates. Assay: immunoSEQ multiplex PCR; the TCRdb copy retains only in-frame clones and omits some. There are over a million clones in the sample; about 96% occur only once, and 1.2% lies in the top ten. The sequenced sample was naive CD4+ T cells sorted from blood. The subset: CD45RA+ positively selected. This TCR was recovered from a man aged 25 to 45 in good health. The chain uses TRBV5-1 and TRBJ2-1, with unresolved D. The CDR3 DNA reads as TGCGCCAGCAGCCTCCCTCTTCGATCCTACAATGAGCAGTTCTTC. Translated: CASSLPLRSYNEQFF.